This T cell receptor beta chain was observed in a study of CD8+ T cells in alopecia areata. Findings and limits, study-wide: Lesional scalp exceeded normal scalp in clonality, especially in alopecia totalis/universalis.

Concerning this clone itself: Its target is not known.

Individuals with alopecia areata gave both lesional scalp punch biopsies and peripheral blood for collection. Sequencing relied on a cDNA template that was reverse transcribed from extracted RNA. Method: immunoSEQ multiplex PCR; TCRdb's copy keeps in-frame clones and lacks some. The table records 180,000 or so clones, roughly 60% of them present only once. Trimming took off 0 bases at V and 6 bases at J, with 17 bases between the two ends. The CDR3 contains 15 residues. Germline V gene sequence: CDR1 GTSNPN, CDR2 SVGIG (reference sequence). The receptor comes from a human donor with alopecia areata. Material: CD4+ T cells sorted from blood, obtained at week 0. This chain connects TRBV30 to TRBJ1-2; D is possibly TRBD1 (5 bases). The CDR3 reads CAWSVHSGVADGYTF. CDR3 in DNA: TGTGCCTGGAGTGTACATTCGGGGGTTGCTGATGGCTACACCTTC.